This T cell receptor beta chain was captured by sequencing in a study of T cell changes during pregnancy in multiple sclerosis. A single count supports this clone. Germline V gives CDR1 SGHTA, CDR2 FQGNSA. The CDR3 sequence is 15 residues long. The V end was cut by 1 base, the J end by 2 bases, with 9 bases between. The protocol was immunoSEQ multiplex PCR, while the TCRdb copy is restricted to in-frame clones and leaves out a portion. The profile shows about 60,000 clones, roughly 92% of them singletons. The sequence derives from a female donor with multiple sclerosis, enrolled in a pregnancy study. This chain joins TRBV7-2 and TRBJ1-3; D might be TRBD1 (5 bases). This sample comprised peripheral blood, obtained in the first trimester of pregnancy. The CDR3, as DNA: TGTGCCAGCAGCTTAGTGTCCAGGGCTGGAAACACCATATATTTT. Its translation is CASSLVSRAGNTIYF. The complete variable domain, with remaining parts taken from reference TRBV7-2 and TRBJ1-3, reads GAGVSQSPSNKVTEKGKDVELRCDPISGHTALYWYRQSLGQGLEFLIYFQGNSAPDKSGLPSDRFSAERTGGSVSTLTIQRTQQEDSAVYLCASSLVSRAGNTIYFGEGSWLTVV.